Below, one T cell receptor (beta chain) is given with its context. This entry comes from a study of cytomegalovirus exposure and HLA in healthy donors. About the study: The 100 to 150 validation repertoires and the approximately 700 first-cohort repertoires shared a platform, a later analysis reported.

Produced via immunoSEQ multiplex PCR; TCRdb's table is partial and in-frame only. The profile shows 250,000 to 400,000 clones, roughly 87% of them singletons. The CDR3 has 16 amino acids. The germline V gene encodes CDR1 SGHTA and CDR2 FQGNSA. With 5 bases clipped from V and 4 bases from J, the junction kept 11 bases outside the gene matches. This TCR derives from a woman aged 25 to 39 in good health and CMV-seropositive. This chain joins TRBV7-2 and TRBJ2-1, with 7 bases aligning to TRBD1. Sequenced material: PBMCs. This CDR3 reads CASSLRGGQGYNEQFF. CDR3 sequence (DNA): TGTGCCAGCAGCCTGAGAGGGGGCCAGGGATACAATGAGCAGTTCTTC. The full variable domain, rest sourced from reference TRBV7-2 and TRBJ2-1, is GAGVSQSPSNKVTEKGKDVELRCDPISGHTALYWYRQSLGQGLEFLIYFQGNSAPDKSGLPSDRFSAERTGGSVSTLTIQRTQQEDSAVYLCASSLRGGQGYNEQFFGPGTRLTVL.